This entry lists 23 T cell receptor beta chains sequenced from one sample in a study of T cells in Graves' hyperthyroidism and ophthalmopathy. It was RNA transcripts that yielded the amplified TCR beta CDR3 regions. With the HTBI primer set, the TCR CDR3 went through a first round of RT-PCR. TCRdb passed the multiplex PCR reads through MiXCR, listing each CDR3 protein once. The sample has 600,000 to 800,000 distinct CDR3 sequences, under 45% seen once. The sequencing input was blood. These receptors were collected from a woman in her 40s with Graves' hyperthyroidism.

With respect to this clonotype: One end of the junction fails to match germline, which may point to a read error. This chain connects TRBV7-2 to TRBJ2-5; TRBD2 is a possible D gene (6 bases). CDR1 and CDR2 from the germline V gene are SGHTA and FQGNSA. This CDR3 has 12 amino acids. CDR3 sequence: CASSLSRDSEHF. CDR3 bases: TGTGCCAGCAGCTTATCGAGGGACTCGGAGCACTTC.

A few counts support this clonotype. The CDR3 is CASSYRRAGREQYF. CDR3 nucleotides: TGTGCCAGCAGTTATCGCCGAGCGGGAAGGGAGCAGTACTTC. V and J are TRBV7-9 and TRBJ2-7; 7 nucleotides align to TRBD2. CDR1 is SEHNR, CDR2 FQNEAQ, per germline (reference sequence). CDR3 size: 14 residues. With 6 bases clipped from V and 7 bases from J, the junction kept 12 bases outside the gene matches.

This sequence joins TRBV12-3 or TRBV12-4 and TRBJ2-3; D possibly corresponds to TRBD1 (5 bases). V lost 7 bases and J 2 bases, leaving 16 bases between the germline ends. CDR3 length: 15 residues. CDR3 loop: CASNDDRPPTDTQYF. CDR3 nucleotides: TGTGCCAGCAACGATGACAGACCACCCACAGATACGCAGTATTTT.

Worth noting for this clonotype: Just one base apart from a much larger clone, this may be a read error. Because the CDR3 is missing its conserved closing phenylalanine or tryptophan, this is likely a read error. The chain recombines TRBV7-2 with TRBJ2-7, with TRBD2 matching 10 bases. CDR1 SGHTA and CDR2 FQGNSA come from the germline V gene. V lost 3 bases to trimming and J lost 0 bases; unmatched junction nucleotides: 8. The CDR3 has 17 amino acids. The CDR3 region has the DNA TGTGCCAGCAGCTTTTATAGGACTAGCGGAAGCTCCTACGAGCAGTACCTC. This sequence encodes CASSFYRTSGSSYEQYL.

This clonotype was counted many times. The chain employs TRBV12-3 or TRBV12-4 and TRBJ1-5, with D tentatively TRBD1 (5 bases). The CDR3 covers 14 residues. V was shortened by 1 base and J by 7 bases, with 11 bases between the two germline ends. The CDR3 DNA reads TGTGCCAGCAGTTTAGGACAGTCTTACCAGCCCCAGCATTTT. Its translation: CASSLGQSYQPQHF.

This clonotype was counted at least ten times. The chain recombines TRBV20-1 with TRBJ2-5; 11 nucleotides line up with TRBD2. The V segment lost 7 bases and the J segment 2 bases; nucleotides outside the gene matches: 9. CDR1 and CDR2 from the germline V gene are DFQATT and SNEGSKA (reference sequence). The CDR3 contains 15 residues. The CDR3 sequence: CSVALAGVVQETQYF. CDR3 DNA sequence: TGCAGTGTCGCACTAGCGGGAGTTGTACAAGAGACCCAGTACTTC.

With regard to this clonotype: Germline is not matched at one junction end, which may reflect a read error. The V gene is TRBV5-1, the J gene TRBJ2-2; 12 bases match TRBD2. The CDR3 is 15 amino acids. CDR1 is SGHRS and CDR2 is YFSETQ in the germline V gene. The CDR3 loop is CASSPGLAGTGKLFF. Written as DNA, the CDR3 is TGCGCCAGCAGCCCGGGACTAGCGGGCACCGGGAAGCTGTTTTTT.

The J gene is TRBJ2-5, the V gene TRBV5-1; 8 bases match TRBD2. CDR3 length: 17 residues. In germline, CDR1 is SGHRS, CDR2 YFSETQ. V trimming: 4 bases; J trimming: 0 bases; junction bases outside the gene matches: 11. DNA of the CDR3: TGCGCCAGCAGCCAAGCCTTCGGGGGGGACTACCAAGAGACCCAGTACTTC. Translated: CASSQAFGGDYQETQYF. Full variable domain (rest looked up from reference TRBV5-1 and TRBJ2-5): KAGVTQTPRYLIKTRGQQVTLSCSPISGHRSVSWYQQTPGQGLQFLFEYFSETQRNKGNFPGRFSGRQFSNSRSEMNVSTLELGDSALYLCASSQAFGGDYQETQYFGPGTRLLVL.

To note about this clonotype: Likely a read error: the CDR3 ends without its conserved phenylalanine or tryptophan. The DNA is omitted, as the CDR3 cannot be located on it reliably, and the CDR3 follows TCRdb's listing. The chain joins TRBV7-6 to TRBJ1-1. The CDR3 has 9 amino acids, counting both end residues. The germline gives CDR1 SGHVS, CDR2 FNYEAQ. The CDR3 reads CASSLEASG.

The rearrangement joins TRBV2 to TRBJ2-7; 10 bases are a match to TRBD2. There are 13 residues in the CDR3. With 11 bases clipped from V and 7 bases from J, the junction kept 11 bases outside the gene matches. Germline CDR1 reads SNHLY; CDR2 reads FYNNEI. The DNA of the CDR3 is TGTGCCGGAGCGGGGGGGCTAGGCAATGAGCAGTACTTC. Its protein is CAGAGGLGNEQYF.

In regard to this clonotype: Possible read error: a much larger clone is one base away. The rearrangement links TRBV19 to TRBJ1-5, with TRBD1 identical over 7 bases. This CDR3 is 15 amino acids long. V gave up 5 bases and J gave up 3 bases; unmatched junction bases: 7. Germline V gives CDR1 LNHDA, CDR2 SQIVND (reference sequence). The CDR3 loop reads CASSGPGGDNQPQHF. The CDR3 nucleotides are TGTGCCAGTAGTGGCCCAGGGGGGGACAATCAGCCCCAGCATTTT.

This clonotype has ten or more counts. The chain couples TRBV2 to TRBJ2-2; 7 bases line up with TRBD2. V shed 7 bases and J 0 bases; nucleotides not matched to a gene: 8. CDR1 is SNHLY, CDR2 FYNNEI, per germline. The CDR3 length is 16 residues. In nucleotides, the CDR3 is TGTGCCAGCACCGCGGGAGACCCCGCGAACACCGGGGAGCTGTTTTTT. This codes for CASTAGDPANTGELFF.

This clonotype was seen ten or more times. This rearrangement joins TRBV7-9 to TRBJ2-5; D may be TRBD1 or TRBD2 (6 bases each). Trimming took off 4 bases at V and 5 bases at J, with 14 bases between the two ends. The germline gives CDR1 SEHNR, CDR2 FQNEAQ (reference sequence). CDR3 length: 14 residues. CDR3 bases: TGTGCCAGCAGCTCAAGGGGGGAGAGGGAGACCCAGTACTTC. Protein sequence: CASSSRGERETQYF.

In its sample, this clonotype was seen a few times. The V call is TRBV6-5, the J call TRBJ1-5; perhaps TRBD1 as D (5 bases). The germline CDR1 and CDR2 sequences are MNHEY and SVGAGI. The CDR3 is made up of 14 amino acids. The V end was cut by 7 bases, the J end by 7 bases, with 17 bases between. The CDR3 coding sequence is TGTGCCAGCACCCTGCAGAGGGGTAACCAGCCCCAGCATTTT. Amino acids: CASTLQRGNQPQHF.

On this clonotype itself: Its ends do not fully match the called genes, so a read error is possible. The V gene is TRBV24-1, the J gene TRBJ2-5; D could derive from TRBD1 or TRBD2 (5 bases each). The CDR3 is made up of 15 amino acids. CDR1 is KGHDR and CDR2 is SFDVKD in the germline V gene. As DNA, the CDR3 is TGTGCCAGCAGTTTAACGGGGCCCCTCCAAGAGACCCAGTACTTC. It translates to CASSLTGPLQETQYF.

This clonotype appeared many times. The genes are TRBV15 and TRBJ2-7; 7 bases line up with TRBD2. There are 15 residues in the CDR3. J was trimmed by 4 bases and V by 5 bases; bases with no gene match: 11. Germline V gene data show CDR1 as LNHNV and CDR2 as YYDKDF (reference sequence). The CDR3 coding sequence is TGTGCCACCAGCTTAAGGGAGGGCAGGGATTACGAGCAGTACTTC. Protein sequence: CATSLREGRDYEQYF.

This clonotype has only one observation. The rearrangement uses TRBV7-2 and TRBJ1-5; D uncertain. Germline CDR1 is SGHTA and CDR2 is FQGNSA. Trimming took 6 bases from V and 7 from J, leaving 13 bases between them. The CDR3 extends over 13 amino acids. In nucleotides, the CDR3 is TGTGCCAGCAGGGTAGCGGGCGGGCAGCCCCAGCATTTT. Translated, it gives CASRVAGGQPQHF.

The chain links TRBV4-2 to TRBJ1-5, with D possibly being TRBD1 (6 bases). Trimming removed 2 bases from V and 5 bases from J, with 16 bases in between. The CDR3 is 16 residues long. Germline V CDR1 and CDR2: LGHNA, YNFKEQ. CDR3 in DNA: TGTGCCAGCAGCCAACTGGGGCAGGGGAACCATCAGCCCCAGCATTTT. As protein: CASSQLGQGNHQPQHF.

This clonotype was seen ten or more times. This chain connects TRBV5-5 to TRBJ1-1; D is perhaps TRBD1 (6 bases). Germline values: CDR1 SGHKS, CDR2 YYEKEE (reference sequence). V was cut by 4 bases and J by 0 bases, with 16 bases left in between. This CDR3 is built from 16 residues. The CDR3 protein is CASSPGGAAMNTEAFF. CDR3 DNA sequence: TGTGCCAGCAGCCCGGGGGGCGCAGCGATGAACACTGAAGCTTTCTTT.

This clonotype was seen ten or more times. V is TRBV7-2 and J is TRBJ1-1, with D hard to call. This CDR3 has 13 residues. The germline V gene has CDR1 SGHTA and CDR2 FQGNSA. V was pared by 1 base and J by 7 bases, with 10 bases between. The CDR3 loop reads CASSLDLTLEAFF. The CDR3 DNA reads as TGTGCCAGCAGCTTAGATCTCACCCTTGAAGCTTTCTTT.

V usage is TRBV28 and J usage is TRBJ1-2; no firm D call. The CDR3 runs to 12 residues. V gave up 6 bases and J gave up 2 bases, with 7 bases separating them. Germline CDR1 reads MDHEN; CDR2 reads SYDVKM. The CDR3 nucleotides are TGTGCCAGCAGGGCGTCCAACTATGGCTACACCTTC. Residues: CASRASNYGYTF.

The V and J genes are TRBV7-2 and TRBJ1-2; D possibly corresponds to TRBD1 (6 bases). Looked up from germline, CDR1 is SGHTA and CDR2 is FQGNSA. The CDR3 runs to 15 residues. Trimming removed 5 bases at V and 6 bases at J, with 19 bases between. CDR3 loop: CASSQEGLRGDGYTF. DNA for the CDR3: TGTGCCAGCAGCCAAGAGGGTCTCAGGGGAGATGGCTACACCTTC.

This clonotype has ten or more counts. The chain couples TRBV29-1 to TRBJ2-7, with 10 bases matching TRBD1. From germline, CDR1 is SQVTM and CDR2 ANQGSEA. This CDR3 spans 12 amino acids. The ends lost 6 bases at V and 3 bases at J; junction bases unmatched: 2. CDR3 in amino acids: CSVGTGVYEQYF. The CDR3 DNA follows: TGCAGCGTGGGGACAGGGGTCTACGAGCAGTACTTC.